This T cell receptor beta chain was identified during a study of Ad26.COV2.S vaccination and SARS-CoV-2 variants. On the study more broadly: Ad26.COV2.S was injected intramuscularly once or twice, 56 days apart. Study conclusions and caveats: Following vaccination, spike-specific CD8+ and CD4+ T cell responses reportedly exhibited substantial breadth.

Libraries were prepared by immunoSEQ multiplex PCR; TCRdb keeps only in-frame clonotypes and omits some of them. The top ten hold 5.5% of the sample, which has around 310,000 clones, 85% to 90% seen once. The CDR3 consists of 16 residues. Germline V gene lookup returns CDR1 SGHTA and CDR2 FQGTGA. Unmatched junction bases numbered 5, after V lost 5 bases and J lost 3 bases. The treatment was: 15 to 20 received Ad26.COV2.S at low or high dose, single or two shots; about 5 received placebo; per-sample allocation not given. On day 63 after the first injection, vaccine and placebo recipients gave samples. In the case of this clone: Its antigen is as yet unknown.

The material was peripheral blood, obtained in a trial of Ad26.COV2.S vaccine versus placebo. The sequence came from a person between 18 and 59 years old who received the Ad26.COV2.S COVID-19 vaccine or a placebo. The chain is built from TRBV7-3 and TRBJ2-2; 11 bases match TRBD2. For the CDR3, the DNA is TGTGCCAGCAGCCCTACTAGCGGGAGCTACACCGGGGAGCTGTTTTTT. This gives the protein CASSPTSGSYTGELFF.